This T cell receptor (beta chain) comes out of a study of cytomegalovirus exposure and HLA in healthy donors. Study context: A prior analysis found roughly 100 million unique TCR beta sequences from around 200 million T cells.

Regarding this clone: What it recognizes is unknown.

General study points: Whilst most TCR sequences proved rare, a subset of public TCRs occurred across many donors. In a later analysis, a missense DCLRE1C variant was linked to TCR beta V- and J-gene trimming.

Germline V gene lookup returns CDR1 SGHAT and CDR2 FQNNGV. This CDR3 spans 15 amino acids. With 4 bases removed from V and 2 bases from J, the gap between germline ends came to 13 bases. The PCR ran on 60 Vbeta and 13 Jbeta primers. Libraries were prepared by immunoSEQ multiplex PCR; TCRdb keeps only in-frame clonotypes and omits some of them. The data contain some 150,000 clones, 82% of them seen just once; the ten biggest clones take up under 8%. This receptor was taken from a woman aged 45-59 years in good health and CMV-seropositive. The chain has TRBV11-2 and TRBJ2-3; D call uncertain. Sequencing was carried out using PBMCs. The CDR3 DNA is TGTGCCAGCAGCTACACACACGATCCCACAGATACGCAGTATTTT. It encodes CASSYTHDPTDTQYF.